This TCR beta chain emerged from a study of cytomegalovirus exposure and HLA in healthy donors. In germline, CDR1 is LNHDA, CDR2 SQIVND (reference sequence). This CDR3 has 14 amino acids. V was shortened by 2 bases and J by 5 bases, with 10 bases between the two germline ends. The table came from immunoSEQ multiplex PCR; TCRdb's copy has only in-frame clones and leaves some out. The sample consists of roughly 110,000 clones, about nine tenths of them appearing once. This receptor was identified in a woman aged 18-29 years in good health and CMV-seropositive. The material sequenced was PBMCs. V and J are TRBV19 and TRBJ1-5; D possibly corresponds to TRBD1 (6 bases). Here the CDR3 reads CASSIRTVYQPQHF. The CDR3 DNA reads TGTGCCAGTAGTATACGGACAGTGTATCAGCCCCAGCATTTT.